The 16 T cell receptor beta chains reported below all come from one sample, sequenced in a study of T cells after yellow fever vaccination (dated by TCRdb to the late 2010s). The sample's treatment or condition, from its label and the paper: live attenuated yellow fever vaccine strain. The library was built by means of 5' RACE. Instrument on record: Illumina HiSeq 2500. Using fastp trimming at Q25 and MiXCR clonotype assembly, TCRdb reanalyzed the public sequencing data and kept in-frame beta chains. Rows are combined by CDR3 protein, so each entry shows the most common genes and DNA. The sample profile shows hundreds of thousands of distinct CDR3 sequences; approximately 13% of them were found once. The leading ten clones occupy over 11% of the sample. This sample comprised PBMCs, obtained on the day of the yellow fever booster vaccination. The receptors were sampled from a man younger than 40 who received the YFV17D yellow fever vaccine.

This clonotype was seen at least ten times. J is TRBJ2-1 and V is TRBV5-1, with unresolved D. In germline, CDR1 is SGHRS, CDR2 YFSETQ. The CDR3 is 14 residues long. The germline V and J ends were trimmed by 2 bases and 1 base, with 7 bases remaining between them. CDR3 nucleotides: TGCGCCAGCAGCTTCGCGGAATCCTACAATGAGCAGTTCTTC. Translated: CASSFAESYNEQFF.

The V and J genes are TRBV11-2 and TRBJ2-2; 8 bases fit TRBD2. The germline V gene encodes CDR1 SGHAT and CDR2 FQNNGV. The J segment lost 5 bases and the V segment lost 1 base, leaving 3 bases of the junction unmatched. CDR3 length: 15 amino acids. The CDR3 spells CASSLGSSGTGELFF. For the CDR3, the DNA is TGTGCCAGCAGCTTAGGGTCTAGCGGGACCGGGGAGCTGTTTTTT.

The V and J genes are TRBV5-8 and TRBJ2-5; 7 bases match TRBD2. Germline CDR1 SGHTS, CDR2 YDEGEE. The V segment lost 2 bases and the J segment 5 bases; nucleotides outside the gene matches: 15. This CDR3 is 17 amino acids long. CDR3 nucleotide sequence: TGTGCCAGCAGCTTTACGACGAGGACTAGACTGGTTGAGACCCAGTACTTC. Translation gives CASSFTTRTRLVETQYF.

This clonotype showed up just a few times. Sequence at one end of the junction differs from germline and may be a read error. The chain joins TRBV12-3 or TRBV12-4 to TRBJ2-7; 9 bases fit TRBD2. CDR3 size: 12 residues. Here the CDR3 DNA reads TGTGCCAGCAGTTTTACGGGGACTAGCCCATTCTTC. This translates into CASSFTGTSPFF.

Many counts were recorded for this clonotype. The chain joins TRBV12-3 or TRBV12-4 to TRBJ1-5; D gene unclear. CDR3 size: 14 residues. V lost 3 bases to trimming and J lost 0 bases, with 6 bases between them. The CDR3 coding sequence is TGTGCCAGCAGTTTCGGGTATAGCAATCAGCCCCAGCATTTT. Translating it yields CASSFGYSNQPQHF.

This clonotype was detected a few times. This chain's CDR3 is CASSYGGSRSYEQYF. Here the CDR3 DNA reads TGTGCCAGCAGTTACGGGGGTTCTAGGTCCTACGAGCAGTACTTC. The V gene is TRBV6-5, the J gene TRBJ2-7; D is perhaps TRBD1 or TRBD2 (5 bases each). This CDR3 has 15 amino acids. From germline, CDR1 is MNHEY and CDR2 SVGAGI. Trimming took off 2 bases at V and 1 base at J, with 12 bases between the two ends.

This clonotype showed up just a few times. The chain joins TRBV11-2 to TRBJ2-7, with TRBD2 matching 10 bases. Germline trimming cut 5 bases from V and 1 base from J; bases unmatched to any gene: 5. Germline lookup yields CDR1 SGHAT and CDR2 FQNNGV. The CDR3 consists of 15 residues. The CDR3 coding sequence is TGTGCCAGCAGCAATCTAGCGGGAGCGTCCTACGAGCAGTACTTC. This encodes CASSNLAGASYEQYF.

V and J are TRBV12-3 or TRBV12-4 and TRBJ2-7; TRBD1 aligns across 10 bases. Trimming removed 3 bases from V and 4 bases from J; junction bases left unmatched: 6. The CDR3 loop spans 15 amino acids. CDR3: CASSFPGTGDYEQYF. The CDR3 region has the DNA TGTGCCAGCAGTTTCCCTGGGACAGGGGATTACGAGCAGTACTTC.

This chain connects TRBV30 to TRBJ2-3; 8 positions match TRBD2. Looked up from germline, CDR1 is GTSNPN and CDR2 is SVGIG (reference sequence). The CDR3 has 13 amino acids. The junction had 4 bases not matched to a gene; V was cut back by 5 bases and J by 3 bases. The CDR3 sequence is CAWSGGPTDTQYF. DNA of the CDR3: TGTGCCTGGTCGGGAGGGCCTACAGATACGCAGTATTTT.

This clonotype has only a few counts. The chain combines TRBV21-1 with TRBJ2-7; the DNA was not used to check the table's D call, TRBD1. TRBV21-1 is shown as a pseudogene. The CDR3 runs 14 residues. CDR3 sequence: CASSACGGENEQYF. As DNA, the CDR3 is TGTGCCAGCAGCGCGTGCGGGGGTGAAAACGAGCAGTACTTC.

This clonotype appeared a few times. The chain links TRBV5-6 to TRBJ2-7; no clear D gene. Trimming removed 2 bases at V and 2 bases at J, with 14 bases between. CDR1 SGHDT and CDR2 YYEEEE come from the germline V gene. The CDR3 is made up of 15 amino acids. This CDR3 is CASSLSFLTAYEQYF. The CDR3 region has the DNA TGTGCCAGCAGCTTAAGTTTTTTAACTGCCTACGAGCAGTACTTC.

The table lists this clonotype with a few counts. The chain's CDR3 is CASSSQFQPQETQYF. CDR3 coding DNA: TGCGCCAGCAGCTCACAATTCCAGCCCCAAGAGACCCAGTACTTC. V and J are TRBV5-1 and TRBJ2-5; D unresolved. Germline CDR1 is SGHRS and CDR2 is YFSETQ. V lost 3 bases and J 1 base, leaving 13 bases between the germline ends. This CDR3 spans 15 amino acids.

This clonotype was counted only a few times. The chain couples TRBV29-1 to TRBJ1-5; maybe TRBD1 (6 bases). This CDR3 has 13 amino acids. Trimming removed 7 bases at V and 6 bases at J, with 16 bases between. Germline-derived CDR1 and CDR2 are SQVTM and ANQGSEA. The DNA for the CDR3 is TGCAGCGCCCGGACAGTTTGGGGTCAGCCCCAGCATTTT. Encoded protein: CSARTVWGQPQHF.

A word on this clonotype: This may stem from a read error, because a much larger clone lies one nucleotide away. As DNA, the CDR3 is TGTGCCACGAGGGTGGCGGGAGCGAACACCGGGGAGCTGTATTTT. Translating it yields CATRVAGANTGELYF. This chain connects TRBV7-2 to TRBJ2-2; TRBD2 matches 7 bases. The CDR3 runs 15 residues. Germline values: CDR1 SGHTA, CDR2 FQGNSA. Combining the CDR3 with reference TRBV7-2 and TRBJ2-2 gives the whole variable domain GAGVSQSPSNKVTEKGKDVELRCDPISGHTALYWYRQSLGQGLEFLIYFQGNSAPDKSGLPSDRFSAERTGGSVSTLTIQRTQQEDSAVYLCATRVAGANTGELYFGEGSRLTVL.

The V and J genes are TRBV30 and TRBJ2-5; TRBD1 or TRBD2 may be the D gene (5 bases each). The germline V gene encodes CDR1 GTSNPN and CDR2 SVGIG (reference sequence). The V end lost 2 bases, the J end lost 5 bases, and 9 bases lay between the germline ends. The CDR3 is 12 amino acids. Written as DNA, the CDR3 is TGTGCCTGGAGTTGGGGGTTCGAGACCCAGTACTTC. Residues: CAWSWGFETQYF. Full variable domain (rest looked up from reference TRBV30 and TRBJ2-5): SQTIHQWPATLVQPVGSPLSLECTVEGTSNPNLYWYRQAAGRGLQLLFYSVGIGQISSEVPQNLSASRPQDRQFILSSKKLLLSDSGFYLCAWSWGFETQYFGPGTRLLVL.

There are a few counts of this clonotype. V and J are TRBV20-1 and TRBJ2-3; no definite D call. The CDR3 runs to 10 residues. Germline assignment: CDR1 DFQATT and CDR2 SNEGSKA (reference sequence). CDR3: CSPRLDTQYF. The CDR3 coding sequence is TGCAGCCCGCGACTGGATACGCAGTATTTT.